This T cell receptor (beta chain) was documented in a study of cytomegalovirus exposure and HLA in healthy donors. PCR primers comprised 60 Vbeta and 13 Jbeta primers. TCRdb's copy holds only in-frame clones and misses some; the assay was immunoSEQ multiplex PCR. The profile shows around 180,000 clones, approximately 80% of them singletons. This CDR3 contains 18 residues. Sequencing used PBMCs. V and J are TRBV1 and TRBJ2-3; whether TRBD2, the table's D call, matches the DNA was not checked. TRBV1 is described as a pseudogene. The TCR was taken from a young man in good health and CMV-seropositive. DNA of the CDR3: TGCACCAGCAGCCAAGATCCCAAACTAGCACGGGCCACAGATACGCAGTATTTT. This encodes CTSSQDPKLARATDTQYF.